The 28 T cell receptor beta chains below all came from one sample that was sequenced in a study of cytomegalovirus exposure and HLA in healthy donors. The PCR used 60 Vbeta and 13 Jbeta primers. Repertoires were generated with immunoSEQ multiplex PCR, while TCRdb's copy carries only in-frame clones and drops some. Of about 110,000 clones in the sample, roughly 80% were seen once. Specimen: PBMCs. Every receptor here comes from a man aged 25-45 years in good health and CMV-seropositive.

The genes are TRBV30 and TRBJ1-6; the match to TRBD1 covers 7 bases. The CDR3 contains 14 residues. J lost 7 bases, V lost 8 bases, and 11 bases had no gene match. The V gene's germline CDR1 is GTSNPN and CDR2 SVGIG (reference sequence). Written as DNA, the CDR3 is TGTGCCGAACAACAGGGGACGGGGAATTCACCCCTCCACTTT. This codes for CAEQQGTGNSPLHF.

The rearrangement links TRBV30 to TRBJ2-7; 11 bases map to TRBD1. V lost 4 bases and J lost 3; bases outside the gene matches: 5. Germline CDR1 reads GTSNPN; CDR2 reads SVGIG (reference sequence). This CDR3 is built from 14 residues. This CDR3 reads CAWNPGTGGYEQYF. The CDR3 nucleotides read TGTGCCTGGAACCCCGGGACAGGGGGCTACGAGCAGTACTTC. Drawing the rest from reference TRBV30 and TRBJ2-7, the complete variable domain is SQTIHQWPATLVQPVGSPLSLECTVEGTSNPNLYWYRQAAGRGLQLLFYSVGIGQISSEVPQNLSASRPQDRQFILSSKKLLLSDSGFYLCAWNPGTGGYEQYFGPGTRLTVT.

The chain recombines TRBV27 with TRBJ1-1, with D perhaps matching TRBD1 (6 bases). This CDR3 contains 16 residues. Trimming shortened V by 3 bases and J by 1 base, and 15 bases separated the two germline ends. Per the germline V gene, CDR1 is MNHEY and CDR2 is SMNVEV (reference sequence). CDR3 protein: CASSLDSRLPNTEAFF. As DNA, the CDR3 is TGTGCCAGCAGTTTGGACAGTCGGCTCCCGAACACTGAAGCTTTCTTT.

This chain links TRBV7-9 with TRBJ1-6; 7 bases line up with TRBD1. In germline, CDR1 is SEHNR, CDR2 FQNEAQ (reference sequence). The J segment lost 9 bases and the V segment lost 4 bases, leaving 3 bases of the junction unmatched. The CDR3 contains 13 residues. The CDR3: CASSSTGFSPLHF. For the CDR3, the DNA is TGTGCCAGCAGCTCGACAGGGTTTTCACCCCTCCACTTT.

This rearrangement joins TRBV7-2 to TRBJ2-7, with TRBD2 matching 8 bases. This CDR3 has 15 amino acids. The trim removed 2 bases at V and 2 bases at J, leaving 5 bases unmatched. Germline V gene sequence: CDR1 SGHTA, CDR2 FQGNSA. The CDR3 bases are TGTGCCAGCAGCTTACGGGGCGGGGGGCCCTACGAGCAGTACTTC. This codes for CASSLRGGGPYEQYF.

V and J are TRBV18 and TRBJ2-3, with TRBD2 matching 12 bases. The CDR3 runs to 17 residues. The V gene end was trimmed by 3 bases and the J gene end by 0 bases; junction bases not matched to a gene: 4. Germline loops: CDR1 KGHSH, CDR2 LQKENI. The chain's CDR3 is CASSPRTSGVSTDTQYF. The CDR3 DNA reads TGTGCCAGCTCACCCCGGACTAGCGGGGTTAGCACAGATACGCAGTATTTT.

The J gene is TRBJ1-5, the V gene TRBV2, with 7 nucleotides matching TRBD1. Losses at the gene ends were 6 bases for V and 5 bases for J; bases not matched to a gene: 4. The CDR3 sequence is 13 residues long. From germline, CDR1 is SNHLY and CDR2 FYNNEI. This CDR3 reads CASSDRVDQPQHF. The CDR3 nucleotides read TGTGCCAGCAGCGACAGGGTTGATCAGCCCCAGCATTTT.

The chain employs TRBV2 and TRBJ2-3; TRBD2 matches 10 bases. This CDR3 has 15 amino acids. The germline CDR1 and CDR2 sequences are SNHLY and FYNNEI. The V gene end was trimmed by 5 bases and the J gene end by 6 bases; junction bases not matched to a gene: 8. CDR3 DNA sequence: TGTGCCAGCAGTCCCAGACTAGCGGGTCAGGATACGCAGTATTTT. This translates into CASSPRLAGQDTQYF.

The chain couples TRBV11-3 to TRBJ1-2, with D uncertain. V dropped 5 bases and J dropped 3 bases, with 13 bases sitting between them. The CDR3 contains 14 residues. Germline V gene lookup returns CDR1 SGHNT and CDR2 YENEEA. The CDR3, as DNA: TGTGCCAGCAGCCAACCCGACGGGGACTATGGCTACACCTTC. Translating it yields CASSQPDGDYGYTF.

This sequence joins TRBV5-1 and TRBJ2-2; weak D call: TRBD1 (6 bases). The V end was cut by 1 base, the J end by 5 bases, with 18 bases between. Germline CDR1 SGHRS, CDR2 YFSETQ. This CDR3 region has 17 residues. The CDR3 spells CASSLSGRGGFTGELFF. As DNA, the CDR3 is TGCGCCAGCAGCTTGAGTGGGCGAGGGGGTTTTACCGGGGAGCTGTTTTTT.

V gene TRBV7-9 combines with J gene TRBJ1-1; the D is unclear. CDR1 is SEHNR, CDR2 FQNEAQ, per germline (reference sequence). The V end lost 5 bases, the J end lost 3 bases, and 13 bases lay between the germline ends. The CDR3 is made up of 14 amino acids. The CDR3 sequence is CASSRAGSDTEAFF. The DNA of the CDR3 is TGTGCCAGCAGCAGGGCGGGCTCGGACACTGAAGCTTTCTTT.

The chain recombines TRBV6-1 with TRBJ1-3; D not resolved. V dropped 6 bases and J dropped 7 bases, with 10 bases sitting between them. From germline, CDR1 is MNHNS and CDR2 SASEGT. The CDR3 is made up of 12 amino acids. The CDR3 reads CASRLQFNTIYF. Written as DNA, the CDR3 is TGTGCCAGCAGACTACAATTTAACACCATATATTTT.

V and J are TRBV5-1 and TRBJ2-1; 10 bases map to TRBD2. This CDR3 has 17 amino acids. The germline CDR1 and CDR2 sequences are SGHRS and YFSETQ. J gave up 0 bases and V 4 bases, and 7 bases lay outside the gene matches. The CDR3 nucleotides are TGCGCCAGCAGCACCACTATAGCGGGGGGCTCCTACAATGAGCAGTTCTTC. Its protein is CASSTTIAGGSYNEQFF.

This chain connects TRBV5-6 to TRBJ2-7; TRBD2 aligns across 8 bases. Losses at the gene ends were 4 bases for V and 0 bases for J; bases not matched to a gene: 0. The CDR3 runs to 13 residues. The germline V gene has CDR1 SGHDT and CDR2 YYEEEE. CDR3 DNA: TGTGCCAGCAGCCGGGGGGGCTCCTACGAGCAGTACTTC. It encodes CASSRGGSYEQYF.

A single count supports this clone. This sequence joins TRBV14 and TRBJ2-7; 9 nucleotides match TRBD2. Germline values: CDR1 SGHDN, CDR2 FVKESK. This CDR3 spans 17 amino acids. With V trimmed by 0 bases and J by 5 bases, 11 bases remained unmatched. The CDR3 reads CASSQESLAGWRDEQYF. The CDR3 DNA reads TGTGCCAGCAGCCAAGAGTCGCTAGCGGGGTGGAGGGACGAGCAGTACTTC.

This rearrangement joins TRBV5-1 to TRBJ2-1, with 8 positions matching TRBD2. Germline V gene lookup returns CDR1 SGHRS and CDR2 YFSETQ. The CDR3 is 17 amino acids. The ends lost 1 base at V and 0 bases at J; junction bases unmatched: 6. The CDR3 spells CASSLNTGGASYNEQFF. In DNA form, the CDR3 reads TGCGCCAGCAGCTTGAACACGGGAGGGGCCTCCTACAATGAGCAGTTCTTC.

This clone was seen just once. The chain combines TRBV6-1 with TRBJ1-5; TRBD1 matches at 9 bases. V shed 8 bases and J 5 bases; nucleotides not matched to a gene: 7. Germline-derived CDR1 and CDR2 are MNHNS and SASEGT. This CDR3 has 14 amino acids. CDR3 DNA sequence: TGTGCCAGCTGTTCGGGACAGGGATATCAGCCCCAGCATTTT. Its protein product is CASCSGQGYQPQHF.

The J gene is TRBJ2-2, the V gene TRBV7-9; TRBD1 agrees at 10 bases. The germline CDR1 and CDR2 sequences are SEHNR and FQNEAQ (reference sequence). V shed 4 bases, J shed 6 bases, and the junction held 5 bases outside the gene matches. The CDR3 has 15 amino acids. The chain's CDR3 is CASSSGTGAPGELFF. Here the CDR3 DNA reads TGTGCCAGCAGCTCCGGGACAGGGGCTCCCGGGGAGCTGTTTTTT.

The gene calls are TRBV7-9 and TRBJ1-1, with 8 positions matching TRBD1. The length of the CDR3 is 15 residues. V shed 5 bases and J 0 bases; nucleotides not matched to a gene: 5. In germline, CDR1 is SEHNR, CDR2 FQNEAQ (reference sequence). The CDR3 loop is CASSLQGAVNTEAFF. The CDR3 DNA follows: TGTGCCAGCAGCCTTCAGGGGGCTGTGAACACTGAAGCTTTCTTT.

The V gene is TRBV28, the J gene TRBJ2-7; D is ambiguous. V was clipped by 9 bases and J by 2 bases, with 5 bases between them. The CDR3 length is 10 residues. Per germline, CDR1 MDHEN and CDR2 SYDVKM. Written as DNA, the CDR3 is TGTGCCAGGAGGACCTACGAGCAGTACTTC. Encoded protein: CARRTYEQYF.

V gene TRBV19 combines with J gene TRBJ1-1; 9 bases agree with TRBD1. The germline gives CDR1 LNHDA, CDR2 SQIVND (reference sequence). The CDR3 has 13 amino acids. Germline trimming cut 6 bases from V and 7 bases from J; bases unmatched to any gene: 6. CDR3 bases: TGTGCCAGTAGGCCACAGGGGGCTAGTGAAGCTTTCTTT. Its protein is CASRPQGASEAFF.

The V and J genes are TRBV6-1 and TRBJ2-7; the match to TRBD2 covers 12 bases. The CDR3 is 15 amino acids. CDR1 is MNHNS, CDR2 SASEGT, per germline. Trimming took 6 bases from V and 0 from J; bases not matched to a gene: 3. CDR3 amino acids: CASRASGGVSYEQYF. CDR3 nucleotide sequence: TGTGCCAGCAGGGCTAGCGGGGGGGTCTCCTACGAGCAGTACTTC.

V usage is TRBV28 and J usage is TRBJ2-2, with 7 bases fitting TRBD2. Germline assignment: CDR1 MDHEN and CDR2 SYDVKM. The CDR3 spans 15 residues. V dropped 5 bases and J dropped 1; count of bases not matched to a gene: 4. CDR3 sequence (DNA): TGTGCCAGCAGTCCATTAGCGGGGAACACCGGGGAGCTGTTTTTT. Amino acid sequence: CASSPLAGNTGELFF. The variable domain in full, with the rest retrieved from reference TRBV28 and TRBJ2-2, is DVKVTQSSRYLVKRTGEKVFLECVQDMDHENMFWYRQDPGLGLRLIYFSYDVKMKEKGDIPEGYSVSREKKERFSLILESASTNQTSMYLCASSPLAGNTGELFFGEGSRLTVL.

The V and J genes are TRBV18 and TRBJ2-6; tentative D call: TRBD1 (6 bases). This CDR3 has 12 amino acids. Deletions cut 4 bases from V and 12 bases from J, with 10 bases between. CDR1 KGHSH and CDR2 LQKENI come from the germline V gene. The CDR3: CASSLQGSVLTF. In nucleotides, the CDR3 is TGTGCCAGCTCACTACAGGGTTCCGTCCTGACTTTC.

The chain joins TRBV19 to TRBJ1-2; the D gene is possibly TRBD1 (6 bases). CDR3 length: 13 residues. Trimming pared 4 bases from V and 7 bases from J, leaving 13 bases between. Germline values: CDR1 LNHDA, CDR2 SQIVND (reference sequence). CDR3: CASSTSGAVGYTF. The CDR3 DNA follows: TGTGCCAGTAGTACCTCAGGGGCGGTTGGCTACACCTTC.

The chain links TRBV18 to TRBJ2-7; possibly TRBD2 for D (5 bases). The CDR3 extends over 19 amino acids. V was trimmed by 3 bases and J by 0 bases, leaving 24 bases between them. Germline V gene lookup returns CDR1 KGHSH and CDR2 LQKENI. CDR3 DNA sequence: TGTGCCAGCTCACCTCAGGTGCACCCCCCGCACGCGGGCTCCTACGAGCAGTACGTC. Amino acids: CASSPQVHPPHAGSYEQYV.

The chain has TRBV19 and TRBJ2-7, with 7 bases aligning to TRBD1. The germline CDR1 and CDR2 sequences are LNHDA and SQIVND (reference sequence). With 1 base clipped from V and 2 bases from J, the junction kept 8 bases outside the gene matches. The CDR3 extends over 16 amino acids. The CDR3 bases are TGTGCCAGTAGTATAGGTAGGGGGACAGCCACCTACGAGCAGTACTTC. Its protein product is CASSIGRGTATYEQYF.

The chain combines TRBV5-1 with TRBJ1-1; D call uncertain. V shed 0 bases and J shed 6 bases, with 12 bases lying between them. Per the germline V gene, CDR1 is SGHRS and CDR2 is YFSETQ. CDR3 length: 14 residues. CDR3 sequence reads: CASSLAEADSEAFF. Here the CDR3 DNA reads TGCGCCAGCAGCTTGGCGGAGGCCGACTCTGAAGCTTTCTTT. Filled out from reference TRBV5-1 and TRBJ1-1, the complete variable domain reads KAGVTQTPRYLIKTRGQQVTLSCSPISGHRSVSWYQQTPGQGLQFLFEYFSETQRNKGNFPGRFSGRQFSNSRSEMNVSTLELGDSALYLCASSLAEADSEAFFGQGTRLTVV.